The rows below give T cell receptor beta chains drawn from one sample of a study of glioma-infiltrating T cells. TCRdb re-called the multiplex PCR reads through MiXCR, storing one row per CDR3 protein. The sample lists about 210,000 distinct CDR3 sequences; about 31% were seen once. Sequencing used glioma tissue, nonneoplastic brain tissue, or PBMCs (not recorded which). Source of these receptors: a human donor with low-grade glioma or glioblastoma, undergoing nonglioma brain surgery, or in good health (not recorded which). CDR3s include the opening cysteine and the closing phenylalanine or tryptophan. The D gene is left open where the match is weak. Some rows mark clone size as missing; the rest say once, few, many or name a class of expanded clone.

clone_size,j_call,d_call,v_call,cdr3_aa,cdr3_nt
many,TRBJ2-3,-,TRBV20-1,CSARVIRQGSTDTQYF,TGCAGTGCTAGAGTAATTCGGCAGGGGAGCACAGATACGCAGTATTTT
many,TRBJ2-1,-,TRBV6-6,CASSYPPTYSYNEQFF,TGTGCCAGCAGTTACCCCCCAACCTACTCCTACAATGAGCAGTTCTTC
many,TRBJ2-7,TRBD1,TRBV7-2,CASSPTGVTSYEQYF,TGTGCCAGCAGCCCTACAGGGGTCACCTCCTACGAGCAGTACTTC
-,TRBJ2-3,-,TRBV4-3,CASSQKLTGRDTQYF,TGCGCCAGCAGCCAAAAGCTTACAGGGAGAGATACGCAGTATTTT
many,TRBJ1-4,TRBD1,TRBV6-1,CASSEGLGGEKLFF,TGTGCCAGCAGTGAAGGGTTAGGGGGCGAAAAACTGTTTTTT
many,TRBJ1-5,TRBD1,TRBV28,CASSLRDRSDSNQPQHF,TGTGCCAGCAGCCTCCGGGACAGGTCGGATAGCAATCAGCCCCAGCATTTT
-,TRBJ2-1,TRBD1,TRBV30,CACRKRDRGIISSYNEQFF,TGTGCCTGTAGGAAACGGGACAGGGGAATCATAAGCTCCTACAATGAGCAGTTCTTC
-,TRBJ2-1,-,TRBV6-2/TRBV6-3,CASISPLSGFSYNEQFF,TGTGCCAGCATTTCCCCTCTCAGCGGGTTCTCATACAATGAGCAGTTCTTC
-,TRBJ2-5,TRBD2,TRBV12-3/TRBV12-4,CASSLAISGRQETQYF,TGTGCCAGCAGTTTAGCTATTAGCGGGAGGCAAGAGACCCAGTACTTC
-,TRBJ2-1,TRBD2,TRBV5-4,CASSFAPGLAGALEQFF,TGTGCCAGCAGCTTCGCTCCGGGACTAGCGGGAGCTCTTGAGCAGTTCTTC
many,TRBJ2-7,TRBD1,TRBV7-2,CASTVGTGGNEQYF,TGTGCCAGCACCGTAGGGACAGGGGGGAACGAGCAGTACTTC
many,TRBJ1-6,-,TRBV3-1,CASSQEEGRDNSPLHF,TGTGCCAGCAGCCAAGAAGAGGGAAGGGATAATTCACCCCTCCACTTT
once,TRBJ1-1,-,TRBV27,CASSLGGKALF,TGTGCCAGCAGTTTGGGTGGCAAAGCTTTATTT
-,TRBJ2-1,TRBD1,TRBV18,CASSPPGQGTSRGNEQFF,TGTGCCAGCTCACCTCCGGGACAGGGGACTTCGCGGGGAAATGAGCAGTTCTTC
-,TRBJ2-7,-,TRBV29-1,CSVEEAPRSGEQYF,TGCAGCGTTGAAGAAGCACCGAGAAGTGGCGAGCAGTACTTC
many,TRBJ2-1,TRBD2,TRBV15,CATSREGSGSDEQFF,TGTGCCACCAGCAGAGAAGGTAGCGGGAGTGATGAGCAGTTCTTC
-,TRBJ2-3,-,TRBV19,CASSNGTAPPLNTQYF,TGTGCCAGTAGTAATGGGACTGCCCCCCCTCTGAATACGCAGTATTTT
many,TRBJ2-1,-,TRBV28,CASSFPQDDRRNEQFF,TGTGCCAGCAGTTTTCCTCAAGACGACAGGCGCAATGAGCAGTTCTTC
few,TRBJ2-2,-,TRBV18,CASSPPNEGTGTGELFF,TGTGCCAGCTCACCACCGAATGAGGGTACTGGCACCGGGGAGCTGTTTTTT
many,TRBJ2-7,TRBD1,TRBV27,CASSPSDRAPFYEQYF,TGTGCCAGCAGTCCCTCTGACAGGGCCCCGTTCTACGAGCAGTACTTC
many,TRBJ2-5,TRBD1,TRBV7-2,CASSLSGQGGQETQYF,TGTGCCAGCAGCTTGAGCGGACAGGGTGGACAAGAGACCCAGTACTTC
many,TRBJ1-4,TRBD1,TRBV28,CASSSRQGAYEKLFF,TGTGCCAGCAGTAGCCGACAGGGTGCTTACGAAAAACTGTTTTTT
-,TRBJ2-3,-,TRBV6-1,CASSPTVVSTYTQYF,TGTGCCAGCAGTCCGACAGTTGTATCGACATATACGCAGTATTTT